The 13 T cell receptor beta chains given below trace back to one sample, sequenced in a study of cytomegalovirus exposure and HLA in healthy donors. Primers included in the PCR were 60 Vbeta and 13 Jbeta primers. Profiled with immunoSEQ multiplex PCR; TCRdb holds only in-frame clones, not every one. Of around 110,000 clones detected, 81% appear once; the ten largest clones hold 3% to 5%. Sequencing used PBMCs. Every receptor here comes from a woman in her 30s in good health and CMV-seronegative.

This chain joins TRBV12-2 and TRBJ2-1; the tabulated D call, TRBD2, remains unverified against the DNA. TRBV12-2 is reported as a pseudogene. The CDR3 spans 15 residues. For the CDR3, the DNA is TGTGCAAGTCGCTTCGTAGCGGGAGGGGGGAATGAGCAGTTCTTC. As protein: CASRFVAGGGNEQFF.

The chain employs TRBV28 and TRBJ1-1, with D hard to call. The CDR3 length is 17 residues. V was trimmed by 1 base and J by 0 bases, leaving 15 bases between them. Germline CDR1 is MDHEN and CDR2 is SYDVKM. The CDR3: CASSLLPRRVMNTEAFF. As DNA, the CDR3 is TGTGCCAGCAGTTTATTGCCAAGGCGGGTCATGAACACTGAAGCTTTCTTT.

V gene TRBV12-5 combines with J gene TRBJ2-2; D might be TRBD2 (6 bases). Germline V lookup: CDR1 LGHNT, CDR2 FRNRAP. The length of the CDR3 is 14 residues. Between the trimmed V and J ends, which lost 6 bases and 4 bases, there was a span of 12 bases. The CDR3: CASGRDLFTGELFF. In nucleotides, the CDR3 is TGTGCTAGTGGGCGGGACCTCTTCACCGGGGAGCTGTTTTTT.

This chain connects TRBV5-1 to TRBJ2-2, with TRBD2 matching over 8 bases. Germline CDR1 is SGHRS and CDR2 is YFSETQ. CDR3 length: 19 residues. J gave up 0 bases and V 0 bases, and 10 bases lay outside the gene matches. In DNA form, the CDR3 reads TGCGCCAGCAGCTTGGATGCTAGCGGGTGGTACGCGAACACCGGGGAGCTGTTTTTT. Amino acids: CASSLDASGWYANTGELFF.

CDR3 in DNA: TGTGCCAGCAGCCAAAGCGGCGAGCAGTACTTC. It yields the protein CASSQSGEQYF. The chain has TRBV14 and TRBJ2-7, with D tentatively TRBD2 (5 bases). The V gene lost 2 bases and the J gene lost 6 bases, with 5 bases spanning the gap. The germline CDR1 and CDR2 sequences are SGHDN and FVKESK. The CDR3 totals 11 residues.

The chain is built from TRBV7-9 and TRBJ2-1; the match to TRBD2 covers 11 bases. V lost 4 bases to trimming and J lost 7 bases; unmatched junction nucleotides: 3. CDR3 size: 14 residues. CDR1 SEHNR and CDR2 FQNEAQ come from the germline V gene (reference sequence). Written as DNA, the CDR3 is TGTGCCAGCAGCTACCGGACTAGCGGGAATGAGCAGTTCTTC. Translated: CASSYRTSGNEQFF. The full variable domain, completed using reference TRBV7-9 and TRBJ2-1, is DTGVSQNPRHKITKRGQNVTFRCDPISEHNRLYWYRQTLGQGPEFLTYFQNEAQLEKSRLLSDRFSAERPKGSFSTLEIQRTEQGDSAMYLCASSYRTSGNEQFFGPGTRLTVL.

The V call is TRBV10-3, the J call TRBJ2-2, with TRBD1 matching over 7 bases. V dropped 2 bases and J dropped 0; count of bases not matched to a gene: 12. This CDR3 is built from 19 residues. Germline CDR1 and CDR2: ENHRY and SYGVKD. CDR3 bases: TGTGCCATCAGTGAGAGATCCGGGACAGTCCTCGCGAACACCGGGGAGCTGTTTTTT. Protein product: CAISERSGTVLANTGELFF.

This clone has only a few counts. The J gene is TRBJ1-5, the V gene TRBV5-6; 7 nucleotides line up with TRBD1. The CDR3 length is 15 residues. Germline trimming cut 4 bases from V and 3 bases from J; bases unmatched to any gene: 7. Germline V gene sequence: CDR1 SGHDT, CDR2 YYEEEE. The DNA of the CDR3 is TGTGCCAGCAGCGTCGCAGGGGGAAACAATCAGCCCCAGCATTTT. This sequence encodes CASSVAGGNNQPQHF.

The chain joins TRBV10-3 to TRBJ2-7; 13 bases are shared with TRBD2. The CDR3 loop spans 15 amino acids. Germline V gene lookup returns CDR1 ENHRY and CDR2 SYGVKD. The V gene end was trimmed by 3 bases and the J gene end by 3 bases; junction bases not matched to a gene: 2. The CDR3 protein is CAISERTSGSYEQYF. Here the CDR3 DNA reads TGTGCCATCAGTGAAAGGACTAGCGGGAGCTACGAGCAGTACTTC.

V usage is TRBV2 and J usage is TRBJ1-2; 9 positions match TRBD1. Germline-derived CDR1 and CDR2 are SNHLY and FYNNEI. This CDR3 is 14 amino acids long. V was clipped by 5 bases and J by 4 bases; unmatched bases: 5. The chain's CDR3 is CASSPGQGVYGYTF. The DNA of the CDR3 is TGTGCCAGCAGTCCGGGACAGGGTGTCTATGGCTACACCTTC.

This clone was found a few times. The rearrangement uses TRBV28 and TRBJ2-1; perhaps TRBD2 as D (5 bases). Germline V gives CDR1 MDHEN, CDR2 SYDVKM. Trimming pared 1 base from V and 11 bases from J, leaving 9 bases between. The CDR3 is 12 residues long. The CDR3 nucleotides read TGTGCCAGCAGTTTATTCCGACTACAGCAGTTCTTC. This gives the protein CASSLFRLQQFF.

This clone came up once. The chain joins TRBV7-3 to TRBJ1-1, with D possibly being TRBD1 (6 bases). The CDR3 length is 14 residues. V was cut by 3 bases and J by 3 bases, with 11 bases left in between. From germline, CDR1 is SGHTA and CDR2 FQGTGA. CDR3 DNA sequence: TGTGCCAGCAGCTTCAAGGGGGAAGACACTGAAGCTTTCTTT. As protein: CASSFKGEDTEAFF.

The J gene is TRBJ2-6, the V gene TRBV10-3; 11 bases align to TRBD1. CDR1 is ENHRY, CDR2 SYGVKD, per germline. The CDR3 is made up of 17 amino acids. After removal of 6 bases from V and 3 bases from J, the junction contained 7 bases not matched to a gene. CDR3 amino acids: CAISAGTGGLGANVLTF. The CDR3 DNA is TGTGCCATCAGCGCCGGGACAGGGGGTCTTGGGGCCAACGTCCTGACTTTC.